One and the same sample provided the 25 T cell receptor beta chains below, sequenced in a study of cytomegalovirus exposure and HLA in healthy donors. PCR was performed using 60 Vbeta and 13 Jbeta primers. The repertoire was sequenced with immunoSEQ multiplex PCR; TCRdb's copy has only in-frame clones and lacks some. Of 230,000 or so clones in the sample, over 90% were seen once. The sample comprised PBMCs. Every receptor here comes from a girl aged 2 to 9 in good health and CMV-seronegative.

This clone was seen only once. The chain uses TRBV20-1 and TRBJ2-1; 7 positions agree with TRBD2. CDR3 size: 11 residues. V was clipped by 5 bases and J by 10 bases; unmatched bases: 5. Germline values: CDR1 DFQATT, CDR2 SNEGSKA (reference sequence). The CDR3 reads CSAYREGEQFF. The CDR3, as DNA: TGCAGTGCTTATAGGGAGGGGGAGCAGTTCTTC.

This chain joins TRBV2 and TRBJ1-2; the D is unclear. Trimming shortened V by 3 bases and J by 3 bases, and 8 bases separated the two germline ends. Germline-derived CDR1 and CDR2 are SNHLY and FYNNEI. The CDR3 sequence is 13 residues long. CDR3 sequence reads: CASSERHHYGYTF. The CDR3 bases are TGTGCCAGCAGTGAGAGACACCACTATGGCTACACCTTC.

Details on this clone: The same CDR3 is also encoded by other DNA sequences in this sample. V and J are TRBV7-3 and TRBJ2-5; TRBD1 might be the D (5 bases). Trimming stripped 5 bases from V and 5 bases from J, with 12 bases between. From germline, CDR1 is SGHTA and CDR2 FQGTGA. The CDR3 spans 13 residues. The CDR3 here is CASSPLGPETQYF. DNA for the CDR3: TGTGCCAGCAGCCCCCTGGGGCCTGAGACCCAGTACTTC.

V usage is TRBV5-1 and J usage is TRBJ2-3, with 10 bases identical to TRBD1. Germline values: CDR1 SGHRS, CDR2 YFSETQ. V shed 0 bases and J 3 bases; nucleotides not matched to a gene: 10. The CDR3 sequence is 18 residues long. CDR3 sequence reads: CASSLARGQGPLTDTQYF. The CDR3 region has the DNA TGCGCCAGCAGCTTGGCGCGGGGACAGGGGCCTTTGACAGATACGCAGTATTTT.

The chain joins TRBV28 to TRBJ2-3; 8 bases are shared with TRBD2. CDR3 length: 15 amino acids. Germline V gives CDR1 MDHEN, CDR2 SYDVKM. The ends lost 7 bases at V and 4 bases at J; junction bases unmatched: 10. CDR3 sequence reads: CASIRGTSGADTQYF. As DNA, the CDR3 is TGTGCCAGCATCAGAGGGACTAGTGGGGCAGATACGCAGTATTTT.

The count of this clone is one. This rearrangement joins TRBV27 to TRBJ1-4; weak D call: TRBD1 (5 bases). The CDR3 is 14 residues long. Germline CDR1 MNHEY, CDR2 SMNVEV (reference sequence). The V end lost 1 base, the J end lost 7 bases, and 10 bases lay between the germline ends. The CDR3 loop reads CASSLFGQGEKLFF. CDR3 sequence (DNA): TGTGCCAGCAGTTTATTCGGCCAGGGTGAAAAACTGTTTTTT.

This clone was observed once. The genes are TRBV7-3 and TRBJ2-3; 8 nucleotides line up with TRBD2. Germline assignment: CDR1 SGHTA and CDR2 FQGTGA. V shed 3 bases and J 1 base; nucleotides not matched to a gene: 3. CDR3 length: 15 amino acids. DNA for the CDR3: TGTGCCAGCAGCTTCCGAGCGGGGGGCACAGATACGCAGTATTTT. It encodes CASSFRAGGTDTQYF.

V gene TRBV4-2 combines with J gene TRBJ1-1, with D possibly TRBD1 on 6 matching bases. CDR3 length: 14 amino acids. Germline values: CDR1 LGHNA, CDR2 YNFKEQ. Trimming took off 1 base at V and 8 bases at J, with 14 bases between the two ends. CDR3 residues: CASSQGTVGMEAFF. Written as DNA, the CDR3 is TGTGCCAGCAGCCAAGGGACAGTCGGAATGGAAGCTTTCTTT.

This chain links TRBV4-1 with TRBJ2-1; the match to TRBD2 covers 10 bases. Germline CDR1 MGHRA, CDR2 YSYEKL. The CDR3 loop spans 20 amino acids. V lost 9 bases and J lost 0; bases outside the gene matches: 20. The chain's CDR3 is CASRLNMGLAGDSSYNEQFF. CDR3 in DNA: TGCGCCAGTAGACTTAACATGGGGCTAGCGGGAGACAGCTCCTACAATGAGCAGTTCTTC.

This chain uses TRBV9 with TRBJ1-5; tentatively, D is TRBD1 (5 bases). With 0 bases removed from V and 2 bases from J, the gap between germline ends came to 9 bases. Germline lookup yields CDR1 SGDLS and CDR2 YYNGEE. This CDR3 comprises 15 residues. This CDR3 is CASSVGPRGNQPQHF. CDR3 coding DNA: TGTGCCAGCAGCGTAGGACCCAGGGGCAATCAGCCCCAGCATTTT.

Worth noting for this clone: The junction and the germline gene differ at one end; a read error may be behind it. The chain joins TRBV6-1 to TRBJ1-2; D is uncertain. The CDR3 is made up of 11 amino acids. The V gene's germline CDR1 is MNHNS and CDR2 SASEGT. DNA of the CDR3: TGTGCCAGCAGTACCCCGACAAGGTCCGACTTC. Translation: CASSTPTRSDF.

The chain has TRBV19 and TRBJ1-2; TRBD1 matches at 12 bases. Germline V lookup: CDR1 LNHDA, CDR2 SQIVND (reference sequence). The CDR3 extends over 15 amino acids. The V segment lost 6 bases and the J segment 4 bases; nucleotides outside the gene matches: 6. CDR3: CASRSGTGGSYGYTF. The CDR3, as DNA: TGTGCCAGTAGATCCGGGACAGGGGGCAGCTATGGCTACACCTTC.

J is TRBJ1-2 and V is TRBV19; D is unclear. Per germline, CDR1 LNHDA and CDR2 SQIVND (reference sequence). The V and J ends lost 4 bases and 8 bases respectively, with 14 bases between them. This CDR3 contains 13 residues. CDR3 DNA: TGTGCCAGTAGTAATAGGGAAACGGGAGGCTACACCTTC. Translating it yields CASSNRETGGYTF.

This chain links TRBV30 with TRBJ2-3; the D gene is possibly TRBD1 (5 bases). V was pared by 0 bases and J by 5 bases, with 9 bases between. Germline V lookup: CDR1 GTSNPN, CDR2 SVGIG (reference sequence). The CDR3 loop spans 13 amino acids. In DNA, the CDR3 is TGTGCCTGGAGTGTAACAGGTGGAGATACGCAGTATTTT. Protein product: CAWSVTGGDTQYF.

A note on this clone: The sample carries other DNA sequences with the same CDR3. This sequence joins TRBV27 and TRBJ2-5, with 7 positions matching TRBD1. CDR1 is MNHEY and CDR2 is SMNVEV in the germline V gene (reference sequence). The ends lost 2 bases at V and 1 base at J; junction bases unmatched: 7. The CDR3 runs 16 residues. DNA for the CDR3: TGTGCCAGCAGTTTAAGAGGGACAGCACCCCAAGAGACCCAGTACTTC. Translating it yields CASSLRGTAPQETQYF.

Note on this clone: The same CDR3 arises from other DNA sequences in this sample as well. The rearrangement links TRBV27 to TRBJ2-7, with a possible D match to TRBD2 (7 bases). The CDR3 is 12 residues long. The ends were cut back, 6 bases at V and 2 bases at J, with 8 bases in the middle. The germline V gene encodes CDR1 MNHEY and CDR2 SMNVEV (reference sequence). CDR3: CASRGGPYEQYF. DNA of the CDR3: TGTGCCAGCAGGGGGGGGCCCTACGAGCAGTACTTC.

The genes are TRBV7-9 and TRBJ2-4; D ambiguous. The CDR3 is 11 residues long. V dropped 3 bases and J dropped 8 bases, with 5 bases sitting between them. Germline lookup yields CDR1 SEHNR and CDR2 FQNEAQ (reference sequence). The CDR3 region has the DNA TGTGCCAGCAGCTTCTCGGACATTCAGTACTTC. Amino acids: CASSFSDIQYF.

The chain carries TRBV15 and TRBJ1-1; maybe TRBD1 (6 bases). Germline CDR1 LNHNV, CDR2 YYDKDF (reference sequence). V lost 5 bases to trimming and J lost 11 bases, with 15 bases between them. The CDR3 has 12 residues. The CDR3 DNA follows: TGTGCCACCAGCTCAAACAGGGTCCTCGCTTTCTTT. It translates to CATSSNRVLAFF.

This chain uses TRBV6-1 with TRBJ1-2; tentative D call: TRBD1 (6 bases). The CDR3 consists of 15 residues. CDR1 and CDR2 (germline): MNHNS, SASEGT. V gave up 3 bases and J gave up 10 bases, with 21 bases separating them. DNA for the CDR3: TGTGCCAGCAGTGAGACGGACAGTTTCCGTCGTGTCTACACCTTC. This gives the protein CASSETDSFRRVYTF.

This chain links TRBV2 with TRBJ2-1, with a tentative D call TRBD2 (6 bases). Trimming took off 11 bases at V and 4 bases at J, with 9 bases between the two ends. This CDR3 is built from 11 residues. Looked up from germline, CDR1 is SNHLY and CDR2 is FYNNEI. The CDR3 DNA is TGTGCCGGAGGGGAGTACAATGAGCAGTTCTTC. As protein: CAGGEYNEQFF.

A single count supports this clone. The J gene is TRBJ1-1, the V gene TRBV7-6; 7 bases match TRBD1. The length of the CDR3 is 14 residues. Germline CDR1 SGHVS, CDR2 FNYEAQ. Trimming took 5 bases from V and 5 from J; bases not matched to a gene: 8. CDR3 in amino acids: CASSQGVRRTEAFF. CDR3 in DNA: TGTGCCAGCAGCCAGGGGGTAAGGAGAACTGAAGCTTTCTTT.

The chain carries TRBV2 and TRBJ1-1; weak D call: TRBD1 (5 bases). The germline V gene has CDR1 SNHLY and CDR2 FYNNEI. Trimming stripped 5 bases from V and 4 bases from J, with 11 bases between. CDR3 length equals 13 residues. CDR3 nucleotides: TGTGCCAGCAGTCTGGGGGGGGGCACTGAAGCTTTCTTT. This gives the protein CASSLGGGTEAFF.

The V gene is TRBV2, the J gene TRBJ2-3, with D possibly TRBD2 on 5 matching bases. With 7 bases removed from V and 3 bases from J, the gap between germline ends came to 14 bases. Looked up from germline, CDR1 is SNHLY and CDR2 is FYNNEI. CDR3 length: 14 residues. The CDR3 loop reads CASKPGSVTDTQYF. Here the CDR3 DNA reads TGTGCCAGCAAGCCGGGGAGTGTGACAGATACGCAGTATTTT.

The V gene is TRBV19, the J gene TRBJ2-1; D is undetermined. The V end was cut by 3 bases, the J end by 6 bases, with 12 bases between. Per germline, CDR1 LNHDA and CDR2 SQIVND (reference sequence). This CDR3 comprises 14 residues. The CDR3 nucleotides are TGTGCCAGTAGTATTCGTGTGGGCCTCAATGAGCAGTTCTTC. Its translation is CASSIRVGLNEQFF.

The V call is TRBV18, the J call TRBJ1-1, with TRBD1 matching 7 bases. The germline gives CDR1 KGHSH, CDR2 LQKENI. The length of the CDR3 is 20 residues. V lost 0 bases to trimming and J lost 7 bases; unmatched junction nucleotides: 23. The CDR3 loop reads CASSPPVGQHRGGQKGEAFF. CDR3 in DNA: TGTGCCAGCTCACCACCCGTAGGTCAACACAGGGGTGGTCAAAAGGGTGAAGCTTTCTTT.